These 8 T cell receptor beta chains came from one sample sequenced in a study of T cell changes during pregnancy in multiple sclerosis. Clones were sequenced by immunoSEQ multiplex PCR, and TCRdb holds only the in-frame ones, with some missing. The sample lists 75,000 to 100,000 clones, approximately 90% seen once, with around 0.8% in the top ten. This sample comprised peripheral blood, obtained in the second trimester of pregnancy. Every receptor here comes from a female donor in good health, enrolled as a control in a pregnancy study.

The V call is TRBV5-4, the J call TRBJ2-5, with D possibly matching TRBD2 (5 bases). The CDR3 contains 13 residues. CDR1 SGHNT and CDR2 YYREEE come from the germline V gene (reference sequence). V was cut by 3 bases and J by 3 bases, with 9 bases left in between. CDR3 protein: CASSSRGKETQYF. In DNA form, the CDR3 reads TGTGCCAGCAGCTCCCGAGGGAAAGAGACCCAGTACTTC.

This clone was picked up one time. The chain's CDR3 is CASSQMGGTGRSGELFF. The CDR3 coding sequence is TGTGCCAGCAGCCAGATGGGGGGGACAGGGAGGTCCGGGGAGCTGTTTTTT. The chain combines TRBV4-2 with TRBJ2-2; 9 bases agree with TRBD1. Unmatched junction bases numbered 11, after V lost 3 bases and J lost 6 bases. Germline loops: CDR1 LGHNA, CDR2 YNFKEQ. This CDR3 comprises 17 residues.

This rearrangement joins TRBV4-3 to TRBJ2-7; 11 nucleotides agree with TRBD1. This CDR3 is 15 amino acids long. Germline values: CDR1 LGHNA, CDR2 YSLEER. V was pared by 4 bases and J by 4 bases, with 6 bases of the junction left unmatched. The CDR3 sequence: CASSPGQGAVYEQYF. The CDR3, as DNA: TGCGCCAGCAGCCCAGGACAGGGGGCCGTGTACGAGCAGTACTTC.

In DNA, the CDR3 is TGCGCCAGCAGCTCGACCGCGAGGACAGATACGCAGTATTTT. Translating it yields CASSSTARTDTQYF. The chain joins TRBV5-1 to TRBJ2-3; D gene unclear. CDR1 and CDR2 (germline): SGHRS, YFSETQ. The CDR3 totals 14 residues. Trimming removed 3 bases from V and 3 bases from J, with 11 bases in between.

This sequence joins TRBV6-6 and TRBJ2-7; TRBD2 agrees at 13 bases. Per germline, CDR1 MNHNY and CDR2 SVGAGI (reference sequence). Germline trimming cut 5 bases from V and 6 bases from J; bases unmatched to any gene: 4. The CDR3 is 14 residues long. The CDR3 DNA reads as TGTGCCAGCAGTAGGACTAGCGGGAGCAGCGAGCAGTACTTC. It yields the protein CASSRTSGSSEQYF.

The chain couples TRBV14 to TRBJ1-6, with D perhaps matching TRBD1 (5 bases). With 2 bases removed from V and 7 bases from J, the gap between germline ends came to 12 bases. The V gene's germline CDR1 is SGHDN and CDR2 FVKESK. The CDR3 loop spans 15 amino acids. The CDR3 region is CASSQYDSPNSPLHF. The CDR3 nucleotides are TGTGCCAGCAGCCAATACGACAGCCCAAATTCACCCCTCCACTTT.

The CDR3, as DNA: TGCGCCAGCAGTGAAGGTAGCGGGAGATTGTACGAGCAGTACTTC. It specifies CASSEGSGRLYEQYF. V and J are TRBV10-1 and TRBJ2-7; 9 nucleotides line up with TRBD2. Germline values: CDR1 WNHNN, CDR2 SYGVQD (reference sequence). This CDR3 contains 15 residues. V dropped 3 bases and J dropped 4; count of bases not matched to a gene: 7.

The CDR3 loop reads CASSPGHPYEQYF. DNA of the CDR3: TGTGCCAGCAGCCCGGGACACCCCTACGAGCAGTACTTC. The rearrangement joins TRBV11-2 to TRBJ2-7, with a weak D call TRBD1 (6 bases). Between the trimmed V and J ends, which lost 5 bases and 2 bases, there was a span of 10 bases. CDR1 is SGHAT and CDR2 is FQNNGV in the germline V gene. The length of the CDR3 is 13 residues.